The next 24 T cell receptor beta chains were all read from a single sample in a study of blood T cells in healthy people across ages. A J-beta primer mix and a sample-barcoded 5' primer were used in a second PCR of roughly 7 to 12 cycles. One entry per CDR3 protein, called by TCRdb with MiXCR from the 5' RACE reads. The sample has roughly 1.5 million distinct CDR3 sequences; 35% to 45% are singletons. The specimen sequenced was blood. These receptors all stem from a woman between 18 and 29 years old in good health.

V and J are TRBV10-3 and TRBJ1-2; TRBD1 agrees at 10 bases. The germline CDR1 and CDR2 sequences are ENHRY and SYGVKD. The CDR3 runs 16 residues. The ends lost 7 bases at V and 10 bases at J; junction bases unmatched: 18. In nucleotides, the CDR3 is TGTGCCATCAAGTTCCCCTGGGGACAGGGGTGGGCCGACTACACCTTC. Protein: CAIKFPWGQGWADYTF.

V usage is TRBV5-1 and J usage is TRBJ2-1, with D tentatively TRBD1 (6 bases). This CDR3 region has 13 residues. Trimming removed 3 bases at V and 10 bases at J, with 14 bases between. Germline V gene sequence: CDR1 SGHRS, CDR2 YFSETQ. The CDR3 here is CASSWPPGQEQFF. Here the CDR3 DNA reads TGCGCCAGCAGCTGGCCTCCCGGACAGGAGCAGTTCTTC.

The CDR3 reads CASSFETGGYYGYTF. DNA of the CDR3: TGTGCCAGCAGCTTCGAGACAGGGGGCTACTATGGCTACACCTTC. The genes are TRBV7-2 and TRBJ1-2, with TRBD1 matching 10 bases. The CDR3 length is 15 residues. With V trimmed by 3 bases and J by 3 bases, 4 bases remained unmatched. Germline CDR1 reads SGHTA; CDR2 reads FQGNSA.

The genes are TRBV28 and TRBJ2-1, with D unresolved. Per the germline V gene, CDR1 is MDHEN and CDR2 is SYDVKM. The CDR3 loop spans 16 amino acids. V lost 8 bases and J 0 bases, leaving 17 bases between the germline ends. The CDR3 region is CASGTRTLNSYNEQFF. CDR3 bases: TGTGCCAGCGGTACCCGGACGCTTAACTCCTACAATGAGCAGTTCTTC.

This clonotype was seen more than once but under ten times. The rearrangement joins TRBV12-5 to TRBJ1-1; D ambiguous. CDR3 length: 12 amino acids. Germline CDR1 is LGHNT and CDR2 is FRNRAP. The V gene lost 2 bases and the J gene lost 8 bases, with 9 bases spanning the gap. The CDR3 is CASGLSLLEAFF. CDR3 nucleotide sequence: TGTGCTAGTGGTTTGTCCCTTTTAGAAGCTTTCTTT.

The chain recombines TRBV7-2 with TRBJ1-4; perhaps TRBD1 as D (5 bases). V was shortened by 3 bases and J by 5 bases, with 13 bases between the two germline ends. The CDR3 is 15 residues long. Germline CDR1 reads SGHTA; CDR2 reads FQGNSA. The CDR3 loop is CASSFHGGRNEKLFF. CDR3 DNA sequence: TGTGCCAGCAGCTTTCATGGGGGACGAAATGAAAAACTGTTTTTT.

The rearrangement uses TRBV2 and TRBJ2-5, with D unclear. The last part of the DNA fits TRBJ2-7 better; the J call may be wrong. Germline V CDR1 and CDR2: SNHLY, FYNNEI. The CDR3 extends over 15 amino acids. DNA of the CDR3: TGTGCCACCGTCTTGCCCGGAACTAAAGCCGACGAGCAGTACTTC. It is translated as CATVLPGTKADEQYF.

This chain connects TRBV7-2 to TRBJ1-5, with D possibly TRBD1 on 6 matching bases. This CDR3 has 15 residues. The V gene lost 1 base and the J gene lost 5 bases, with 12 bases spanning the gap. Germline assignment: CDR1 SGHTA and CDR2 FQGNSA. The CDR3 loop reads CASSLVAGGHQPQHF. The CDR3 nucleotides are TGTGCCAGCAGCTTAGTAGCGGGGGGCCATCAGCCCCAGCATTTT.

This clonotype was detected a few times. The V and J genes are TRBV4-3 and TRBJ1-4, with 8 bases that match TRBD1. The CDR3 is made up of 15 amino acids. CDR1 LGHNA and CDR2 YSLEER come from the germline V gene. V dropped 0 bases and J dropped 10; count of bases not matched to a gene: 7. CDR3 sequence reads: CASSQDGQGVGKLFF. CDR3 nucleotide sequence: TGCGCCAGCAGCCAAGATGGACAGGGAGTCGGAAAACTGTTTTTT.

This chain uses TRBV12-3 or TRBV12-4 with TRBJ1-4; D uncertain. Between the trimmed V and J ends, which lost 3 bases and 5 bases, there was a span of 7 bases. The length of the CDR3 is 13 residues. CDR3 DNA sequence: TGTGCCAGCAGTTTCATTCTCAATGAAAAACTGTTTTTT. Protein sequence: CASSFILNEKLFF.

The chain employs TRBV24-1 and TRBJ2-7; D remains unclear. The CDR3 is made up of 11 amino acids. Trimming left V 7 bases short and J 7 bases short, with 10 bases between. The germline V gene has CDR1 KGHDR and CDR2 SFDVKD. CDR3 amino acids: CATRDNNEQYF. The DNA of the CDR3 is TGTGCCACCAGAGATAACAATGAGCAGTACTTC.

This clonotype occurred a few times. V is TRBV20-1 and J is TRBJ1-2; D gene ambiguous. Germline CDR1 is DFQATT and CDR2 is SNEGSKA (reference sequence). V lost 2 bases and J 0 bases, leaving 13 bases between the germline ends. The CDR3 has 15 residues. The CDR3 nucleotides read TGCAGTGCTAGAAACCCGGACGGCCCTAACTATGGCTACACCTTC. It yields the protein CSARNPDGPNYGYTF.

This chain joins TRBV6-5 and TRBJ1-1; no reliable D call. The germline V gene has CDR1 MNHEY and CDR2 SVGAGI. The ends were cut back, 4 bases at V and 0 bases at J, with 9 bases in the middle. This CDR3 has 14 amino acids. CDR3 DNA sequence: TGTGCCAGCAGTTCTCCAGCCTTGAACACTGAAGCTTTCTTT. Translating gives CASSSPALNTEAFF.

This clonotype was observed a few times. The genes are TRBV4-3 and TRBJ2-5; TRBD2 matches at 9 bases. Trimming removed 1 base from V and 9 bases from J; junction bases left unmatched: 6. Germline-derived CDR1 and CDR2 are LGHNA and YSLEER. The CDR3 extends over 14 amino acids. This chain's CDR3 is CASSQAGTSRPQYF. The DNA of the CDR3 is TGCGCCAGCAGCCAAGCGGGGACTAGCAGGCCCCAGTACTTC.

This clonotype has more than one count but fewer than ten. A clone one base away is much larger, so this may be a read error. The chain recombines TRBV12-3 or TRBV12-4 with TRBJ1-2; D ambiguous. V gave up 6 bases and J gave up 2 bases, with 10 bases separating them. CDR3 length: 13 amino acids. CDR3 protein: CASSPMENYGYTF. Written as DNA, the CDR3 is TGTGCCAGCAGCCCCATGGAAAACTATGGCTACACCTTC.

The chain has TRBV24-1 and TRBJ2-1; 14 bases match TRBD2. The CDR3 spans 15 residues. Per germline, CDR1 KGHDR and CDR2 SFDVKD. V gave up 6 bases and J gave up 6 bases; unmatched junction bases: 3. In DNA, the CDR3 is TGTGCCACCAGTCCGACTAGCGGGAGGGCCAATGAGCAGTTCTTC. This codes for CATSPTSGRANEQFF.

This clonotype has just one count. The rearrangement links TRBV28 to TRBJ1-2; D unclear. Per germline, CDR1 MDHEN and CDR2 SYDVKM. Trimming shortened V by 3 bases and J by 2 bases, and 19 bases separated the two germline ends. This CDR3 contains 17 residues. DNA for the CDR3: TGTGCCAGCAGTTTGCTATTCCGCTCCTCGGGCAACTATGGCTACACCTTC. This translates into CASSLLFRSSGNYGYTF.

This chain joins TRBV15 and TRBJ2-1, with D uncertain. V was pared by 5 bases and J by 0 bases, with 11 bases between. Germline CDR1 and CDR2: LNHNV and YYDKDF (reference sequence). The CDR3 has 15 residues. In nucleotides, the CDR3 is TGTGCCACCAGCCTCAGGACCCCCTCCTACAATGAGCAGTTCTTC. This encodes CATSLRTPSYNEQFF.

This clonotype showed up just once. The chain employs TRBV9 and TRBJ2-1; 7 bases fit TRBD2. The germline V gene encodes CDR1 SGDLS and CDR2 YYNGEE. There are 15 residues in the CDR3. The V and J ends lost 0 bases and 9 bases, in that order; junction bases with no gene match: 9. This CDR3 is CASSVVAGVESEQFF. The CDR3 bases are TGTGCCAGCAGCGTAGTCGCGGGGGTGGAAAGTGAGCAGTTCTTC.

V is TRBV5-1 and J is TRBJ2-4, with D possibly matching TRBD2 (6 bases). The V and J ends lost 4 bases and 6 bases respectively, with 11 bases between them. The germline gives CDR1 SGHRS, CDR2 YFSETQ. The CDR3 covers 13 residues. The DNA for the CDR3 is TGCGCCAGCAGCGAGGACGGGAGAAACATTCAGTACTTC. It is translated as CASSEDGRNIQYF.

This chain connects TRBV30 to TRBJ1-5; no reliable D call. CDR1 is GTSNPN, CDR2 SVGIG, per germline (reference sequence). V was pared by 1 base and J by 1 base, with 11 bases between. This CDR3 region has 15 residues. Here the CDR3 DNA reads TGTGCCTGGAGTGGAAGCCTTTTCAGCAATCAGCCCCAGCATTTT. It codes for CAWSGSLFSNQPQHF.

This clonotype has a handful of counts. The V call is TRBV7-2, the J call TRBJ2-3, with 8 nucleotides matching TRBD2. With 0 bases clipped from V and 10 bases from J, the junction kept 9 bases outside the gene matches. The CDR3 spans 15 residues. CDR1 is SGHTA and CDR2 is FQGNSA in the germline V gene. Written as DNA, the CDR3 is TGTGCCAGCAGCTTAGCGGCGACTAGCGACCTAGCGCAGTATTTT. Protein sequence: CASSLAATSDLAQYF.

The chain uses TRBV27 and TRBJ2-1; possible D gene TRBD2, 5 bases. The CDR3 has 16 residues. Germline V lookup: CDR1 MNHEY, CDR2 SMNVEV (reference sequence). The V gene lost 7 bases and the J gene lost 0 bases, with 16 bases spanning the gap. The CDR3 DNA sequence: TGTGCCAGCACAAAAGGACTTTCGAGCTCCTACAATGAGCAGTTCTTC. It encodes CASTKGLSSSYNEQFF.

The chain has TRBV6-6 and TRBJ1-5, with D unclear. This CDR3 region has 12 residues. The germline V and J ends were trimmed by 6 bases and 2 bases, with 5 bases remaining between them. Germline V CDR1 and CDR2: MNHNY, SVGAGI (reference sequence). The CDR3 DNA is TGTGCCAGCAGACCTGGCAATCAGCCCCAGCATTTT. This sequence encodes CASRPGNQPQHF.